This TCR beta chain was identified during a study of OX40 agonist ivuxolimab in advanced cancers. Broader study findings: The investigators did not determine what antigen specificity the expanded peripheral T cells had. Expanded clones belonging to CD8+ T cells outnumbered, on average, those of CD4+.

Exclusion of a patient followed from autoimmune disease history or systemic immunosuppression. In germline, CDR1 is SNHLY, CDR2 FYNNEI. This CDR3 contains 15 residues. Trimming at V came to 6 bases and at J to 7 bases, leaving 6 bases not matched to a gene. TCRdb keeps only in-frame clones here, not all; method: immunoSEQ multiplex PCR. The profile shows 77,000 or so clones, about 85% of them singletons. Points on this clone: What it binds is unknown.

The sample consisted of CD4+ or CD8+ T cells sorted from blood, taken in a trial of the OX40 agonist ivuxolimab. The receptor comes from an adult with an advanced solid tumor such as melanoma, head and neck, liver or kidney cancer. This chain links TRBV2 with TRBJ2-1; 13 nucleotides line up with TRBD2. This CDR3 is CASSWTSGSRNEQFF. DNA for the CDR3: TGTGCCAGCAGCTGGACTAGCGGGAGTCGGAATGAGCAGTTCTTC.